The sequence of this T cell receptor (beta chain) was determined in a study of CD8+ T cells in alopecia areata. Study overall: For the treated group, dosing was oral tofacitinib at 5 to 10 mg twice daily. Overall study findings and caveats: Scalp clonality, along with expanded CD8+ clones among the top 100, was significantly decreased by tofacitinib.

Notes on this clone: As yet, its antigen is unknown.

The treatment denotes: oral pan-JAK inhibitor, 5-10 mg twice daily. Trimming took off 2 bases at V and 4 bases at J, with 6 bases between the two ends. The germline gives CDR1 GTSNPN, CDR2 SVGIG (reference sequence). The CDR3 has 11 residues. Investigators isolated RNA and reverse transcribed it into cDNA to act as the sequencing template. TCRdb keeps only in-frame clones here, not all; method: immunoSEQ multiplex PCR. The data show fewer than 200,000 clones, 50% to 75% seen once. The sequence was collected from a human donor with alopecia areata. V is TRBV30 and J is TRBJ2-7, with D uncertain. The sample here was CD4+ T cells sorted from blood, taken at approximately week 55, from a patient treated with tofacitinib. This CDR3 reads CAWSRGYEQYF. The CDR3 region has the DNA TGTGCCTGGAGTCGTGGATACGAGCAGTACTTC.